The 26 T cell receptor beta chains given below trace back to one sample, sequenced in a study of CXCR3-negative and CXCR3-positive naive CD8 T cells. With UMI labels, 5' RACE was used to prepare the TRB cDNA libraries. Reprocessing the 5' RACE reads, TCRdb reports a single entry for every CDR3 protein and omits DNA. The sample holds roughly 90,000 distinct CDR3 sequences. The specimen was naive CXCR3- CD8+ T cells from blood. As for subset: CD45RO-CCR7+CD27+CD95- naive CD8+ T cells lacking CXCR3 (TNR3-). These receptors originate from a human donor in good health. Some clones in this sample may be carry-over from other donors' samples.

The chain uses TRBV29-1 and TRBJ2-2; TCRdb's D call, TRBD1, is unchecked because there is no DNA. CDR1 is SQVTM and CDR2 is ANQGSEA in the germline V gene. This CDR3 has 13 amino acids. The CDR3 sequence is CSADRPNTGELFF.

The V gene is TRBV6-5, the J gene TRBJ2-7; lacking DNA, the TRBD2 call made by TCRdb goes unchecked. The germline gives CDR1 MNHEY, CDR2 SVGAGI. The CDR3 is 17 amino acids. The CDR3 here is CASSYSGSTGGNYEQYF.

The J gene is TRBJ1-1, the V gene TRBV5-1. The CDR3 is made up of 13 amino acids. Germline V gene lookup returns CDR1 SGHRS and CDR2 YFSETQ. The CDR3 loop is CASRGRDGTEAFF.

V gene TRBV19 combines with J gene TRBJ2-1. The CDR3 contains 13 residues. The V gene's germline CDR1 is LNHDA and CDR2 SQIVND (reference sequence). CDR3 region: CASSGLLRNEQFF.

The chain links TRBV4-1 to TRBJ2-3. The CDR3 has 14 amino acids. Germline assignment: CDR1 MGHRA and CDR2 YSYEKL. CDR3 sequence: CASSQGRYTDTQYF.

The V gene is TRBV29-1, the J gene TRBJ1-2; TCRdb designates TRBD1, a call that cannot be tested without DNA. Germline values: CDR1 SQVTM, CDR2 ANQGSEA. The CDR3 consists of 16 residues. CDR3 sequence reads: CSVGGGGSTGPHGYTF.

The rearrangement links TRBV7-8 to TRBJ2-3. This CDR3 is built from 13 residues. Germline loops: CDR1 SGHVS, CDR2 FQNEAQ. CDR3 amino acids: CASSTWGTDTQYF.

V gene TRBV29-1 combines with J gene TRBJ1-4. Per the germline V gene, CDR1 is SQVTM and CDR2 is ANQGSEA. The CDR3 totals 14 residues. CDR3 amino acids: CSVEKRGSNEKLFF.

The chain couples TRBV29-1 to TRBJ2-5; no DNA is available, so the TRBD1 call from TCRdb remains unchecked. CDR3 size: 14 residues. Germline V lookup: CDR1 SQVTM, CDR2 ANQGSEA. This chain's CDR3 is CSVEEVGGGETQYF.

The chain carries TRBV12-3 or TRBV12-4 and TRBJ2-5; the TCRdb D gene call, TRBD1, has no DNA to confirm it. The CDR3 is 17 residues long. The CDR3 reads CASSLYLTGANQETQYF.

The J gene is TRBJ2-1, the V gene TRBV5-4. The CDR3 loop spans 15 amino acids. The germline V gene has CDR1 SGHNT and CDR2 YYREEE (reference sequence). The CDR3: CASSLEGWGYNEQFF.

The V and J genes are TRBV7-9 and TRBJ2-3; the D call of TRBD1 rests on TCRdb alone, since no DNA is present to check it. Germline V gene sequence: CDR1 SEHNR, CDR2 FQNEAQ (reference sequence). CDR3 length: 16 amino acids. CDR3 in amino acids: CASSPGTGPSTDTQYF.

This sequence joins TRBV20-1 and TRBJ2-7; TCRdb designates TRBD1, a call that cannot be tested without DNA. Germline V gene data show CDR1 as DFQATT and CDR2 as SNEGSKA (reference sequence). The CDR3 sequence is 15 residues long. CDR3 amino acids: CSAAWGAEGAYEQYF.

V usage is TRBV4-2 and J usage is TRBJ1-5; the TCRdb D gene call, TRBD1, has no DNA to confirm it. Germline assignment: CDR1 LGHNA and CDR2 YNFKEQ. This CDR3 is 16 amino acids long. CDR3 protein: CASSQIYGQTNQPQHF.

The gene calls are TRBV12-5 and TRBJ2-7; TCRdb selects TRBD1, and the lack of DNA leaves this call unchecked. The CDR3 covers 15 residues. The V gene's germline CDR1 is LGHNT and CDR2 FRNRAP. The CDR3 loop is CASGLSTGGYYEQYF.

The J gene is TRBJ2-4, the V gene TRBV28. Germline V gene sequence: CDR1 MDHEN, CDR2 SYDVKM. This CDR3 has 14 residues. The CDR3 here is CASSSGLAKNIQYF.

The gene calls are TRBV4-3 and TRBJ2-7; TCRdb's assignment of TRBD1 cannot be checked, as there is no DNA. The CDR3 covers 16 residues. Germline V gives CDR1 LGHNA, CDR2 YSLEER. This chain's CDR3 is CASSHLDRGLTYEQYF.

This rearrangement joins TRBV7-2 to TRBJ2-7; the TCRdb D gene call, TRBD2, has no DNA to confirm it. This CDR3 is 17 amino acids long. Germline assignment: CDR1 SGHTA and CDR2 FQGNSA. CDR3: CASSLEVVGLAEREQYF.

The chain joins TRBV5-6 to TRBJ2-1. The CDR3 contains 12 residues. Germline CDR1 reads SGHDT; CDR2 reads YYEEEE. The CDR3 spells CASSRINNEQFF. The full variable domain, completed using reference TRBV5-6 and TRBJ2-1, is DAGVTQSPTHLIKTRGQQVTLRCSPKSGHDTVSWYQQALGQGPQFIFQYYEEEERQRGNFPDRFSGHQFPNYSSELNVNALLLGDSALYLCASSRINNEQFFGPGTRLTVL.

The gene calls are TRBV6-4 and TRBJ2-3. Germline V gene sequence: CDR1 MRHNA, CDR2 SNTAGT. The CDR3 covers 13 residues. CDR3 in amino acids: CASSDSDTDTQYF.

CDR3 in amino acids: CSYRVTNYNEQFF. The chain employs TRBV29-1 and TRBJ2-1; TCRdb's assignment of TRBD1 cannot be checked, as there is no DNA. Germline assignment: CDR1 SQVTM and CDR2 ANQGSEA. This CDR3 is 13 amino acids long.

The rearrangement joins TRBV5-1 to TRBJ1-1; TCRdb gives TRBD1 as the D gene, but with no DNA this cannot be confirmed. The CDR3 length is 15 residues. The germline CDR1 and CDR2 sequences are SGHRS and YFSETQ. The CDR3 loop is CASSLARGMDTEAFF.

The rearrangement uses TRBV7-6 and TRBJ2-3; absent DNA, TCRdb's TRBD2 call cannot be checked. The germline CDR1 and CDR2 sequences are SGHVS and FNYEAQ. The CDR3 is made up of 16 amino acids. The CDR3 sequence is CASSPPASGATDTQYF.

The chain recombines TRBV4-3 with TRBJ2-7; TCRdb proposes TRBD1, but this gene call is untestable without DNA. The CDR3 covers 17 residues. Germline V gives CDR1 LGHNA, CDR2 YSLEER. CDR3 region: CASSQERQDRGLYEQYF.

The V gene is TRBV20-1, the J gene TRBJ2-7. Germline V lookup: CDR1 DFQATT, CDR2 SNEGSKA (reference sequence). The CDR3 sequence is 14 residues long. CDR3 loop: CSAREGSSIYEQYF.

The chain recombines TRBV7-2 with TRBJ1-5. This CDR3 contains 15 residues. Germline CDR1 is SGHTA and CDR2 is FQGNSA. This CDR3 is CASSLALYSNQPQHF.